The sequence of this TCR beta chain was determined in a study of T-cell memory formation after mild COVID-19. The study, taken as a whole, reports: Pre-infection memory showed some responding clones, and this suggested that cross-reactive memory joined. Day 15 to 85 contractors were CD4/CD8 balanced; later expanders leaned CD4+.

Trimming removed 7 bases at V and 4 bases at J, with 23 bases between. The CDR3 extends over 17 amino acids. This clonotype was counted only a few times. Its cognate antigen is unknown. 5'RACE primed at constant segments yielded TCR alpha and TCR beta cDNA libraries bearing sample barcodes and UMIs. TCRdb re-analysed the 5' RACE reads in MiXCR, keeping a single row per CDR3 protein. The sample lists about 430,000 distinct CDR3 sequences, 24% seen once, with 8.5% to 9% in the top ten. This clonotype was sampled from an adult woman who had mild COVID-19 (a few samples of this study predate the infection). Cell type and time point are not known. The V call is TRBV12-3 or TRBV12-4, the J call TRBJ1-5; D might be TRBD1 (6 bases). The sample was PBMCs or a T cell subset sorted from them (not recorded which). This CDR3 is CASIFWAGAAGNQPQHF. CDR3 sequence (DNA): TGTGCCAGCATTTTTTGGGCAGGGGCTGCGGGGAATCAGCCCCAGCATTTT.